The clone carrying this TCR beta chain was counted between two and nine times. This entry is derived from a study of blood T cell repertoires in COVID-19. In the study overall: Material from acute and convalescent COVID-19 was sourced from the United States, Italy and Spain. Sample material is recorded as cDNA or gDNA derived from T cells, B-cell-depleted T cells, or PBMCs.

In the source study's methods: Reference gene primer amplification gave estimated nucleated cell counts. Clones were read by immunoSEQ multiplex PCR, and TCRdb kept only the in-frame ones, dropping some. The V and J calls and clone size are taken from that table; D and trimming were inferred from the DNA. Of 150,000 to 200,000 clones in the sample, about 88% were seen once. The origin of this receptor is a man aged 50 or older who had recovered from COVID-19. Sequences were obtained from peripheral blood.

Written as DNA, the CDR3 is TGTGCCAGCAGCCAACCTTCGACAGGGGGCATGAGGTGTAACTACGAGCAGTACTTC. Translated, it gives CASSQPSTGGMRCNYEQYF. The genes are TRBV3-1 (or the pseudogene TRBV3-2) and TRBJ2-7; 10 nucleotides match TRBD1. Trimming at V came to 2 bases and at J to 3 bases, leaving 16 bases not matched to a gene. The CDR3 consists of 19 residues. Germline V gene lookup returns CDR1 LGHDT and CDR2 YNNKEL (reference sequence).